This T cell receptor (beta chain) was identified in a study of early T cells in non-severe SARS-CoV-2 infection. CDR3 length: 15 amino acids. Trimming removed 10 bases from V and 2 bases from J, with 17 bases in between. CDR1 and CDR2 from the germline V gene are MNHEY and SMNVEV (reference sequence). From the 5' RACE reads, TCRdb called clonotypes with MiXCR, one entry per CDR3 protein. The table has approximately 75,000 distinct CDR3 sequences, approximately 14% seen once. This clonotype originated in an adult who was a healthcare worker with PCR-confirmed SARS-CoV-2 infection or an uninfected control (not recorded which). The V and J genes are TRBV27 and TRBJ2-2; D might be TRBD1 (6 bases). This specimen was whole blood, taken at baseline. The CDR3 protein is CATRKNRVNTGELFF. The CDR3 DNA is TGTGCCACCCGGAAGAACAGGGTCAACACCGGGGAGCTGTTTTTT.